These T cell receptor beta chains were read from a single sample in a study of shared clonotypes between healthy human individuals. This table comes from immunoSEQ multiplex PCR, and its TCRdb copy is limited to in-frame clones, with some not included. Of some 2 million clones in the sample, over 85% were seen once. The sequenced sample consisted of naive CD4+ T cells sorted from blood. These receptor sequences come from a man between 18 and 35 years old in good health. Both conserved end residues are part of each CDR3. Fields, in order: V gene, J gene, clone size, D gene, CDR3 DNA, CDR3 protein. The D gene is left open where the match is weak. Clone size is not always given. Where it is, it says once, few, many or a class for expanded clones.

TRBV28	TRBJ1-2	NA	NA	TGTGCCAGCAGCTCCGGACAGCTTTATGGCTACACCTTC	CASSSGQLYGYTF
TRBV5-6	TRBJ2-7	NA	NA	TGTGCCAGCAGCTTTCAAGGTCCCTCTTACTACGAGCAGTACTTC	CASSFQGPSYYEQYF
TRBV15	TRBJ2-6	NA	TRBD2	TGTGCCACCAGCAGAGATCCGGGGGGCTCTGGGGCCAACGTCCTGACTTTC	CATSRDPGGSGANVLTF
TRBV29-1	TRBJ2-3	once	NA	TGCAGCGTTGCGGGCAGGGGCACAGATACGCAGTATTTT	CSVAGRGTDTQYF
TRBV19	TRBJ2-5	once	TRBD2	TGTGCCAGTAGTAGCCCAGAGAGACTAGCGGCCCCGACGGAGACCCAGTACTTC	CASSSPERLAAPTETQYF
TRBV18	TRBJ2-7	NA	NA	TGTGCCAGCTCACCTGCATCCTACGAGCAGTACTTC	CASSPASYEQYF
TRBV30	TRBJ2-2	NA	NA	TGTGCCTGGAGCGACTCATTCACCGGGGAGCTGTTTTTT	CAWSDSFTGELFF
TRBV7-3	TRBJ2-2	NA	NA	TGTGCCAGCAGCTTAATGCCCCTCCGGGGGCCCACCGGGGAGCTGTTTTTT	CASSLMPLRGPTGELFF
TRBV28	TRBJ1-1	NA	TRBD1	TGTGCCAGCAGACCAGGACAGGCCAACACTGAAGCTTTCTTT	CASRPGQANTEAFF
TRBV6-6	TRBJ2-7	NA	NA	TGTGCCAGCAGTACTCGACAGTCCTCCTACGAGCAGTACTTC	CASSTRQSSYEQYF
TRBV30	TRBJ2-3	NA	TRBD1	TGTGCCTGGAGTAAGGGACAGGGGGCCTCAGATACGCAGTATTTT	CAWSKGQGASDTQYF
TRBV14	TRBJ1-2	NA	NA	TGTGCCAGCAGCCTGACAGGATCGGTCGTCGGTGGCTACACCTTC	CASSLTGSVVGGYTF
TRBV5-1	TRBJ2-2	NA	NA	TGCGCCAGCAGCTTGGTGGGGGACATTGGAAACACCGGGGAGCTGTTTTTT	CASSLVGDIGNTGELFF
TRBV7-9	TRBJ1-6	NA	NA	TGTGCCAGCAGCTTAAGCCATAGGGGCAGCTCCTACTATAATTCACCCCTCCACTTT	CASSLSHRGSSYYNSPLHF
TRBV19	TRBJ2-7	NA	TRBD1	TGTGCCAGTAGGCAGACAGGGTCGGACGAGCAGTACTTC	CASRQTGSDEQYF
TRBV6-1	TRBJ2-1	NA	NA	TGTGCCAGCAGTGAGGACGTTAAGCAGTTCTTC	CASSEDVKQFF
TRBV30	TRBJ1-1	NA	NA	TGTGCCTGGAGCCCAATCCTAACCCTCCTGGTAAACACTGAAGCTTTCTTT	CAWSPILTLLVNTEAFF
TRBV11-2	TRBJ2-1	NA	NA	TGTGCCAGCAGCTTAGATTTGCTAGCCGTCAATGAGCAGTTCTTC	CASSLDLLAVNEQFF
TRBV5-1	TRBJ1-6	NA	NA	TGCGCCAGCAGCTTGGAATCGATGGGAAATTCACCCCTCCACTTT	CASSLESMGNSPLHF
TRBV5-1	TRBJ1-4	NA	NA	TGCGCCAGCAGCTCTTCGGCCAGTGAAAAACTGTTTTTT	CASSSSASEKLFF
TRBV7-2	TRBJ2-4	NA	TRBD1	TGTGCCAGCAGCTTCCGACAGGGGATAGCCAAAAACATTCAGTACTTC	CASSFRQGIAKNIQYF
TRBV18	TRBJ1-1	NA	NA	TGTGCCAGCTCACCCCTCTCAGATCCAACCTCAAACACTGAAGCTTTCTTT	CASSPLSDPTSNTEAFF
TRBV11-2	TRBJ1-4	NA	NA	TGTGCCAGCAGTCGAGGGGGAGAGAATGAAAAACTGTTTTTT	CASSRGGENEKLFF
TRBV9	TRBJ1-5	NA	NA	TGTGCCAGCAGCCCCTCCCCGGGCGCAAATCAGCCCCAGCATTTT	CASSPSPGANQPQHF
TRBV5-4	TRBJ2-1	NA	NA	TGTGCCAGCAGCTTCGGCGGAGGAGGGTCCTACAATGAGCAGTTCTTC	CASSFGGGGSYNEQFF
TRBV5-1	TRBJ2-5	NA	TRBD1	TGCGCCAGCAGCTTGTCCGGGACAGATCAAGAGACCCAGTACTTC	CASSLSGTDQETQYF
TRBV19	TRBJ1-4	NA	NA	TGTGCCAGTAGTATAGGAGCTTTCAATGAAAAACTGTTTTTT	CASSIGAFNEKLFF
TRBV7-2	TRBJ1-2	NA	TRBD1	TGTGCCAGCAGCCTAACGGGACAGGGGAACTATGGCTACACCTTC	CASSLTGQGNYGYTF
TRBV14	TRBJ2-7	NA	NA	TGTGCCAGCAGCCAACAGGGGCCGATCTACGAGCAGTACTTC	CASSQQGPIYEQYF
TRBV5-1	TRBJ2-1	NA	TRBD2	TGCGCCAGCAGCCTTGGGACTAGCGGGATTTACAATGAGCAGTTCTTC	CASSLGTSGIYNEQFF
TRBV19	TRBJ1-3	NA	NA	TGTGCCAGTAGTGAATTCACAGGGAAAGGAAACACCATATATTTT	CASSEFTGKGNTIYF
TRBV5-5	TRBJ2-7	NA	TRBD2	TGTGCCAGCGCAAGGGACTACTTTTCCTACGAGCAGTACTTC	CASARDYFSYEQYF
TRBV5-1	TRBJ1-2	NA	NA	TGCGCCAGCAGCCGAAACTCGGACAGTCCTTATGGCTACACCTTC	CASSRNSDSPYGYTF
TRBV6-4	TRBJ2-1	NA	NA	TGTGCCAGCAGCCCCGGCGTCGGTACCTGGGATGAGCAGTTCTTC	CASSPGVGTWDEQFF
TRBV7-2	TRBJ2-7	NA	TRBD2	TGTGCCAGCTCTATACTAGCGGGAATGGCCTCCTACGAGCAGTACTTC	CASSILAGMASYEQYF
TRBV27	TRBJ2-1	NA	NA	TGTGCCAGCAGTTTTTCTATACGACAGTTATACAATGAGCAGTTCTTC	CASSFSIRQLYNEQFF
TRBV19	TRBJ2-5	NA	NA	TGTGCCAGTAGTAAGGGTATAAGCCAAGAGACCCAGTACTTC	CASSKGISQETQYF
TRBV6-1	TRBJ2-7	NA	TRBD1	TGTGCCAGCAGAACCGGGACAGCACTGCAGTACTTC	CASRTGTALQYF
TRBV11-2	TRBJ2-1	NA	NA	TGTGCCAGCAGCTTAGCAGTGGGTGAGCAGTTCTTC	CASSLAVGEQFF
TRBV6-1	TRBJ2-7	NA	TRBD2	TGTGCCACCAAACTGGGGGGGTACTACGAGCAGTACTTC	CATKLGGYYEQYF
TRBV6-5	TRBJ1-5	NA	NA	TGTGCCAGCACCCCCGGGGCAGGTCAGCCCCAGCATTTT	CASTPGAGQPQHF
TRBV10-1	TRBJ2-3	NA	NA	TGCGCCAGCAGTGAATCCCGGCAATTCGTGGCAGATACGCAGTATTTT	CASSESRQFVADTQYF
TRBV2	TRBJ1-4	NA	NA	TGTGCCAGCAGTCCCGAGACCGTAATGAAAAGACTGTTTTTT	CASSPETVMKRLFF
TRBV7-6	TRBJ2-1	NA	NA	TGTGCCAGCAGCTTACGAGAGGACCTCTACAATGAGCAGTTCTTC	CASSLREDLYNEQFF
TRBV18	TRBJ2-5	NA	NA	TGTGCCAGCTCCACAGGGTCCCCCAGAGAGACCCAGTACTTC	CASSTGSPRETQYF
TRBV4-3	TRBJ2-7	NA	NA	TGCGCCAGCAGCCAAGATAGGCAGCTCCTTGTCTACGAGCAGTACTTC	CASSQDRQLLVYEQYF
TRBV7-2	TRBJ1-1	NA	NA	TGTGCCAGCAGCTTAGGGATACAAGACACTGAAGCTTTCTTT	CASSLGIQDTEAFF